Listed below are T cell receptor beta chains from one sample, sequenced in a study of cytomegalovirus exposure and HLA in healthy donors. Method: immunoSEQ multiplex PCR; TCRdb's copy keeps in-frame clones and lacks some. The sample contains 150,000 to 200,000 clones, 85% of which appear only once. Sequenced material: PBMCs. The receptor set was obtained from a man between 18 and 35 years old in good health and CMV-seropositive. Both conserved end residues are part of each CDR3. The D gene is left open where the match is weak. Not every row has a clone size; where given, it reads once, few, many or a size class.

clone_size	cdr3_length	v_call	j_call	d_call	cdr3_aa	cdr3_nt
-	15	TRBV6-6	TRBJ1-6	-	CASSYEGTNNSPLHF	TGTGCCAGCAGTTACGAGGGGACAAATAATTCACCCCTCCACTTT
-	17	TRBV11-2	TRBJ2-7	TRBD2	CASSPRRTSYTAYEQYF	TGTGCCAGCAGCCCCAGGCGGACTAGTTATACCGCCTACGAGCAGTACTTC
-	15	TRBV28	TRBJ1-5	-	CASSLPPGGNQPQHF	TGTGCCAGCAGCCTCCCCCCAGGGGGCAATCAGCCCCAGCATTTT
-	16	TRBV5-8	TRBJ1-5	-	CASSRRSPEGDQPQHF	TGTGCCAGCAGCCGTAGGTCCCCGGAGGGCGATCAGCCCCAGCATTTT
-	14	TRBV6-5	TRBJ1-3	-	CASMRVLSGNTIYF	TGTGCCAGCATGAGGGTACTCTCTGGAAACACCATATATTTT
-	17	TRBV12-5	TRBJ2-1	-	CASGLPNGLNLGDEQFF	TGTGCTAGTGGCTTACCAAATGGACTTAATTTGGGCGATGAGCAGTTCTTC
-	12	TRBV5-1	TRBJ2-7	-	CASSLQGNEQYF	TGCGCCAGCAGCCTTCAGGGCAACGAGCAGTACTTC
-	15	TRBV10-3	TRBJ1-6	-	CAISGAGDRNSPLHF	TGTGCCATCAGTGGGGCGGGGGATCGGAATTCACCCCTCCACTTT
-	14	TRBV6-1	TRBJ2-1	-	CASKETRVYNEQFF	TGTGCCAGCAAGGAGACTCGGGTTTACAATGAGCAGTTCTTC
-	15	TRBV9	TRBJ1-3	TRBD1	CASSSTGGSGNTIYF	TGTGCCAGCAGCTCTACAGGGGGCAGTGGAAACACCATATATTTT
-	16	TRBV28	TRBJ1-6	-	CASSLNRSGGNSPLHF	TGTGCCAGCAGTCTAAACAGGTCTGGGGGCAATTCACCCCTCCACTTT
-	15	TRBV6-5	TRBJ2-7	-	CASSWGGLGSYEQYF	TGTGCCAGCAGTTGGGGGGGCCTCGGTTCCTACGAGCAGTACTTC
-	17	TRBV5-6	TRBJ1-1	-	CASSLVGAVRTDTEAFF	TGTGCCAGCAGCTTGGTGGGGGCAGTACGGACGGACACTGAAGCTTTCTTT
-	15	TRBV5-6	TRBJ2-1	TRBD2	CASSLVAGSYNEQFF	TGTGCCAGCAGCTTGGTAGCGGGGTCCTACAATGAGCAGTTCTTC
-	14	TRBV28	TRBJ1-1	-	CASRVGVWNTEAFF	TGTGCCAGCAGGGTCGGGGTCTGGAACACTGAAGCTTTCTTT
-	16	TRBV5-6	TRBJ2-7	TRBD2	CASSLTALAGYRGQYF	TGTGCCAGCAGCTTGACTGCACTAGCGGGATATAGAGGGCAGTACTTC
-	18	TRBV21-1	TRBJ2-3	-	CASSKGWTSGEHTDTQYF	TGTGCCAGCAGCAAAGGATGGACTAGCGGGGAACACACAGATACGCAGTATTTT
-	15	TRBV25-1	TRBJ1-2	-	CASSDPGTSSSGYTF	TGTGCCAGCAGTGACCCAGGGACATCGAGTAGTGGCTACACCTTC
-	13	TRBV6-1	TRBJ2-1	TRBD2	CASRDYSYNEQFF	TGTGCCAGCCGGGACTACTCCTACAATGAGCAGTTCTTC
-	13	TRBV2	TRBJ2-1	TRBD1	CASSGDRDNEQFF	TGTGCCAGCAGTGGGGACAGGGATAATGAGCAGTTCTTC
-	14	TRBV6-1	TRBJ1-5	-	CASRDRNSNQPQHF	TGTGCCAGCAGGGACAGAAATAGCAATCAGCCCCAGCATTTT
-	17	TRBV12-5	TRBJ2-3	TRBD2	CASGPGGMTTSTDTQYF	TGTGCTAGTGGTCCCGGGGGGATGACTACTAGCACAGATACGCAGTATTTT
-	16	TRBV2	TRBJ1-3	-	CASNLDRSNSGNTIYF	TGTGCCAGCAACCTCGACAGGTCAAACTCTGGAAACACCATATATTTT
-	14	TRBV6-5	TRBJ2-1	TRBD2	CASTVRELYNEQFF	TGCGCCAGCACGGTGCGGGAGCTCTACAATGAGCAGTTCTTC
-	14	TRBV10-1	TRBJ2-7	-	CASSRDSSTYEQYF	TGCGCCAGCAGTCGGGATTCCTCAACCTACGAGCAGTACTTC
-	16	TRBV19	TRBJ2-7	TRBD2	CASSKTGTSGSYEQYF	TGTGCCAGTAGCAAGACCGGGACTAGCGGGAGCTACGAGCAGTACTTC
once	15	TRBV5-1	TRBJ2-1	TRBD1	CASSLEQGSYNEQFF	TGCGCCAGCAGCTTGGAACAGGGGTCCTACAATGAGCAGTTCTTC
-	11	TRBV5-4	TRBJ2-7	-	CASSLGPEQYF	TGTGCCAGCAGCTTGGGTCCAGAGCAGTACTTC
-	17	TRBV18	TRBJ2-1	-	CASSLFSGRGSYNEQFF	TGTGCCAGCTCACTTTTTTCCGGGAGAGGCTCCTACAATGAGCAGTTCTTC
-	15	TRBV6-5	TRBJ1-1	-	CASSPIPTATIEAFF	TGTGCCAGCAGTCCCATCCCCACAGCCACCATTGAAGCTTTCTTT
-	15	TRBV19	TRBJ2-7	-	CASSLGHSMMYEQYF	TGTGCCAGTAGCCTGGGACACTCAATGATGTACGAGCAGTACTTC
-	15	TRBV27	TRBJ1-1	TRBD1	CASSLSPTGGTEAFF	TGTGCCAGCAGTTTATCGCCAACAGGGGGCACTGAAGCTTTCTTT
-	13	TRBV5-1	TRBJ1-1	-	CATRQGPNTEAFF	TGCGCCACGCGCCAGGGCCCGAACACTGAAGCTTTCTTT
once	15	TRBV5-4	TRBJ2-5	TRBD2	CASSTSGGALETQYF	TGTGCCAGCAGCACTAGCGGGGGGGCCTTGGAGACCCAGTACTTC
-	15	TRBV5-1	TRBJ2-3	-	CASSLGGSTTDTQYF	TGCGCCAGCAGCTTGGGTGGGAGTACTACAGATACGCAGTATTTT